This T cell receptor (beta chain) came from a study of response to subunit inactivated influenza vaccine. Study-wide results and limits: It was the authors' suggestion that each seasonal influenza vaccination recruits few new T cells.

TCRdb redid the calling of the RT-PCR reads with MiXCR, one entry per CDR3 protein. This sample yields roughly 460,000 distinct CDR3 sequences, of which around 9.9% are seen a single time; about 12% belongs to the top ten. Of note for this clonotype: Its antigen is not identified.

V was trimmed by 2 bases and J by 4 bases, leaving 14 bases between them. CDR1 is SGHKS and CDR2 is YYEKEE in the germline V gene (reference sequence). CDR3 length: 15 residues. The specimen was PBMCs from blood, collected 45 days after vaccination. The chain employs TRBV5-5 and TRBJ2-3; D possibly matches TRBD1 or TRBD2 (5 bases each). The sequence came from a man in his fifties who received an inactivated influenza vaccine. The CDR3 bases are TGTGCCAGCAGCTTCGAGGGGCAGTCGGCAGATACGCAGTATTTT. Residues: CASSFEGQSADTQYF.